This T cell receptor (beta chain) came from a study of cytotoxic CD8 clonotypes in ibrutinib-treated CLL. For the study at large: By median about 69 months, about twelve had progressed and about 15 stayed remitted; responses had been 2 complete and approximately 24 partial.

General study findings and limits: At ibrutinib response, clonality increased, and at progression it declined back toward baseline. Progressing and sustained-remission patients had different sampling times.

CDR3 length: 13 amino acids. Germline lookup yields CDR1 SGHNT and CDR2 YYREEE (reference sequence). The V and J ends lost 2 bases and 4 bases respectively, with 9 bases between them. Only in-frame clones appear in the TCRdb table, and some are missing; sequencing was by immunoSEQ multiplex PCR. Of around 25,000 clones in the sample, approximately 70% were seen once. Turning to this clone: The antigen remains undetermined.

Genomic DNA in a quantity of roughly 2.2 micrograms was derived from cryopreserved PBMCs for TCR beta libraries. This TCR came from a human donor with chronic lymphocytic leukemia. This chain joins TRBV5-4 and TRBJ1-2, with D perhaps matching TRBD1 (5 bases). The sample here was PBMCs, taken at disease progression, from a patient treated with ibrutinib. CDR3 loop: CASSFGGSYGYTF. The CDR3 DNA reads TGTGCCAGCAGCTTCGGGGGGAGCTATGGCTACACCTTC.